Described below is a single T cell receptor (beta chain) sequence and its context. Its target is unknown. This sample is part of a study of T cell responses to AZD1222 COVID-19 vaccine. Whole-study findings and limits: Clonal diversity was possibly underestimated; the donors were predominantly white British and more often female.

Clones were sequenced by immunoSEQ multiplex PCR, and TCRdb holds only the in-frame ones, with some missing. Here the sample spans some 120,000 clones, about 91% being singletons. CDR1 SGHNT and CDR2 YYREEE come from the germline V gene (reference sequence). Unmatched junction bases numbered 10, after V lost 4 bases and J lost 3 bases. CDR3 size: 16 residues. The rearrangement links TRBV5-4 to TRBJ1-1; 9 bases are shared with TRBD1. This receptor was obtained from an adult in good health. This specimen consisted of peripheral blood, obtained on day 0 of AZD1222 vaccination. In DNA, the CDR3 is TGTGCCAGCAGCCCAACAGGGGGCCGCGGGGACACTGAAGCTTTCTTT. Encoded protein: CASSPTGGRGDTEAFF.